A single sample gave rise to the 14 T cell receptor beta chains below, sequenced in a study of naive and memory T cell subsets. Both TRBC1 and TRBC2 were covered by a beta constant-region primer of two equimolar oligonucleotides. TCRdb reprocessed the UMI-ligation and nested PCR reads via MiXCR and lists one record per CDR3 protein. The table lists 32,000 or so distinct CDR3 sequences, roughly 14% of them singletons. Sequenced: effector memory CD4+ T cells from blood. Noted subset: effector memory, CD45RA- CD27-. The source is a human donor in good health.

This clonotype has just a few counts. CDR3 residues: CASTEGLYEQYF. CDR3 in DNA: TGTGCCAGCACTGAGGGTCTCTACGAGCAGTACTTC. The chain carries TRBV2 and TRBJ2-7, with TRBD2 as a possible D gene (5 bases). The CDR3 extends over 12 amino acids. V lost 7 bases and J 3 bases, leaving 10 bases between the germline ends. From germline, CDR1 is SNHLY and CDR2 FYNNEI.

The chain links TRBV5-1 to TRBJ1-4, with 7 bases lining up with TRBD1. J gave up 7 bases and V 3 bases, and 6 bases lay outside the gene matches. CDR3 length: 14 amino acids. Germline CDR1 reads SGHRS; CDR2 reads YFSETQ. The CDR3 coding sequence is TGCGCCAGCAGCTCGGGACAGACGGGTGAAAAACTGTTTTTT. This sequence encodes CASSSGQTGEKLFF.

At least ten counts were recorded for this clonotype. The chain recombines TRBV6-6 with TRBJ2-7; 7 bases match TRBD1. Germline V lookup: CDR1 MNHNY, CDR2 SVGAGI (reference sequence). The CDR3 runs to 13 residues. V gave up 6 bases and J gave up 1 base; unmatched junction bases: 3. The CDR3 loop is CASSSGQSYEQYF. As DNA, the CDR3 is TGTGCCAGCAGCTCGGGACAGTCCTACGAGCAGTACTTC.

There are many counts of this clonotype. Possible read error: a much larger clone is one base away. The genes are TRBV29-1 and TRBJ2-3; tentatively, D is TRBD1 (6 bases). The CDR3 length is 13 residues. Germline V lookup: CDR1 SQVTM, CDR2 ANQGSEA. Between the trimmed V and J ends, which lost 4 bases and 4 bases, there was a span of 12 bases. The CDR3 sequence is CSVGGAGADTQYF. CDR3 DNA: TGCAGCGTTGGAGGGGCAGGGGCAGATACGCAGTATTTT.

The V gene is TRBV30, the J gene TRBJ1-4, with D possibly being TRBD1 (5 bases). This CDR3 comprises 16 residues. Germline V gene lookup returns CDR1 GTSNPN and CDR2 SVGIG (reference sequence). Deletions cut 2 bases from V and 5 bases from J, with 18 bases between. The CDR3 DNA sequence: TGTGCCTGGAGTTCATTTCCCGGGGCATGGAATGAAAAACTGTTTTTT. Its protein is CAWSSFPGAWNEKLFF. The full variable domain, completed using reference TRBV30 and TRBJ1-4, is SQTIHQWPATLVQPVGSPLSLECTVEGTSNPNLYWYRQAAGRGLQLLFYSVGIGQISSEVPQNLSASRPQDRQFILSSKKLLLSDSGFYLCAWSSFPGAWNEKLFFGSGTQLSVL.

The chain employs TRBV28 and TRBJ2-5; 9 nucleotides line up with TRBD2. The CDR3 loop spans 19 amino acids. The trim removed 4 bases at V and 1 base at J, leaving 16 bases unmatched. CDR1 is MDHEN, CDR2 SYDVKM, per germline. The CDR3 region has the DNA TGTGCCAGCAGTTCGGGACACCCAATCCTAGCGGGGACCCAAGAGACCCAGTACTTC. As protein: CASSSGHPILAGTQETQYF.

The V gene is TRBV2, the J gene TRBJ2-5; D is ambiguous. This CDR3 region has 16 residues. The V and J ends lost 7 bases and 1 base respectively, with 19 bases between them. The V gene's germline CDR1 is SNHLY and CDR2 FYNNEI. The CDR3, as DNA: TGTGCCAGCATACGTCGGGCGCTAGACTCCCAAGAGACCCAGTACTTC. Its translation: CASIRRALDSQETQYF.

This clonotype was found many times. J is TRBJ2-7 and V is TRBV7-9; D is perhaps TRBD2 (6 bases). There are 13 residues in the CDR3. Trimming took 3 bases from V and 4 from J, leaving 10 bases between them. Germline V gene lookup returns CDR1 SEHNR and CDR2 FQNEAQ (reference sequence). The CDR3, as DNA: TGTGCCAGCAGCTTCGACGGGAGTTACGAGCAGTACTTC. Amino acid sequence: CASSFDGSYEQYF.

The gene calls are TRBV28 and TRBJ1-2; D unclear. The CDR3 has 13 amino acids. Germline loops: CDR1 MDHEN, CDR2 SYDVKM. V lost 6 bases and J 6 bases, leaving 14 bases between the germline ends. This CDR3 is CASRNNGFNGYTF. The CDR3 nucleotides are TGTGCCAGCAGAAATAATGGGTTTAATGGCTACACCTTC.

This clonotype was recorded a few times. This chain uses TRBV30 with TRBJ2-7, with 13 bases matching TRBD2. Trimming took 3 bases from V and 2 from J; bases not matched to a gene: 7. Germline CDR1 reads GTSNPN; CDR2 reads SVGIG (reference sequence). The CDR3 totals 16 residues. In DNA form, the CDR3 reads TGTGCCTGGAGACTAGCGGGAGGGGGGGAACCCTACGAGCAGTACTTC. As protein: CAWRLAGGGEPYEQYF. The complete variable domain, with remaining parts taken from reference TRBV30 and TRBJ2-7, reads SQTIHQWPATLVQPVGSPLSLECTVEGTSNPNLYWYRQAAGRGLQLLFYSVGIGQISSEVPQNLSASRPQDRQFILSSKKLLLSDSGFYLCAWRLAGGGEPYEQYFGPGTRLTVT.

The chain carries TRBV5-1 and TRBJ2-6; TRBD2 might be the D (6 bases). V was cut by 0 bases and J by 2 bases, with 9 bases left in between. CDR3 length: 16 amino acids. The germline V gene has CDR1 SGHRS and CDR2 YFSETQ. This CDR3 reads CASSLASGAGANVLTF. The CDR3, as DNA: TGCGCCAGCAGCTTGGCGTCGGGGGCTGGGGCCAACGTCCTGACTTTC.

The chain is built from TRBV18 and TRBJ1-4; D possibly corresponds to TRBD1 (6 bases). CDR3 length equals 16 residues. The germline V gene has CDR1 KGHSH and CDR2 LQKENI. The V end was cut by 6 bases, the J end by 7 bases, with 21 bases between. In DNA form, the CDR3 reads TGTGCCAGCTCCCCGGCCGGTTTGGGGGCAAGTGAAAAACTGTTTTTT. It translates to CASSPAGLGASEKLFF.

This clonotype showed up just a few times. This chain links TRBV7-2 with TRBJ2-7, with D unresolved. This CDR3 region has 13 residues. The V gene's germline CDR1 is SGHTA and CDR2 FQGNSA. Trimming cost V 2 bases and J 2 bases, with 7 bases left between them. CDR3 amino acids: CASSLRGTYEQYF. CDR3 coding DNA: TGTGCCAGCAGCTTACGAGGAACCTACGAGCAGTACTTC.

This clonotype turned up a few times. The final CDR3 position lacks the conserved phenylalanine or tryptophan, pointing to a likely read error. This rearrangement joins TRBV6-2 or TRBV6-3 to TRBJ2-7; TRBD2 is a possible D gene (6 bases). The CDR3 length is 15 residues. V gave up 6 bases and J gave up 0 bases, with 15 bases separating them. Per germline, CDR1 MNHEY and CDR2 SVGEGT. Here the CDR3 DNA reads TGTGCCAGCAGAGCTGACCGGGACTCCTCCTACGAGCAGTACCTC. Translation gives CASRADRDSSYEQYL.